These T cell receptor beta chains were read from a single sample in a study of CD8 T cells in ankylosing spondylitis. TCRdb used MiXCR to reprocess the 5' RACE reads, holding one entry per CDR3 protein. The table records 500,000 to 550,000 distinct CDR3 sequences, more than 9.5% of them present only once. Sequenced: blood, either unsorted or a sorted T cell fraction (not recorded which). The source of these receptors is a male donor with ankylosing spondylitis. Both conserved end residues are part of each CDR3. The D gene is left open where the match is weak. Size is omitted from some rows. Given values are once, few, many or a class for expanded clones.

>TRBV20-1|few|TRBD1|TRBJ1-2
TGCAGTGCTTACGGGGACAGAACATTTTCTTATGGCTACACCTTC
CSAYGDRTFSYGYTF
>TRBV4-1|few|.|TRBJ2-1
TGCGCCAGCAGCCAAAGTGCGGGGTCCTACAATGAGCAGTTCTTC
CASSQSAGSYNEQFF
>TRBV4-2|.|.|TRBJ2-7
TGTGCCAGCAGCCAAGAGATAACTGCTAACACCTACGAGCAGTACTTC
CASSQEITANTYEQYF
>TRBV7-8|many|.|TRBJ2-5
TGTGCCAGCAGCTTGGGGGTGGCACAAGAGACCCAGTACTTC
CASSLGVAQETQYF
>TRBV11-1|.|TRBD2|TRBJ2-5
TGTGCCAGCAGCTCTAGGAGAATAGCGGGGGAGTACCAAGAGACCCAGTACTTC
CASSSRRIAGEYQETQYF
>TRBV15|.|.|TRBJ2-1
TGTGCCACCAGCAGAGGTTTTGACAATGAGCAGTTCTTC
CATSRGFDNEQFF
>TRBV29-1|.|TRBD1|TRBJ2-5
TGCAGCGTTGAAACAGGGGGCACAGAGACCCAGTACTTC
CSVETGGTETQYF
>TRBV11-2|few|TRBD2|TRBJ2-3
TGTGCCAGCAGCTTCCCTAGCGGGAGAAGGGCAGATACGCAGTATTTT
CASSFPSGRRADTQYF
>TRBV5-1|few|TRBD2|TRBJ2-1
TGCGCCAGCAATAGCGGGCGAGTAACCAGTGAGCAGTTCTTC
CASNSGRVTSEQFF
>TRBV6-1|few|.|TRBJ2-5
TGTGCCAGCAGCAAGCTCCAAGAGACCCAGTACTTC
CASSKLQETQYF
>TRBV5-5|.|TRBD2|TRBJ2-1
TGTGCCAGCAGCTTGGGGGCGGGAGTGGCCAATGAGCAGTTCTTC
CASSLGAGVANEQFF
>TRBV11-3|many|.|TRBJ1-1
TGTGCCAGCAGCTTAGGGTTTCTGAACACTGAAGCTTTCTTT
CASSLGFLNTEAFF
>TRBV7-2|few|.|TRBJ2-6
TGTGCCAGCACCAGAATGGGTGCTGGGGCCAACGTCCTGACTTTC
CASTRMGAGANVLTF
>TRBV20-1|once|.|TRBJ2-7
TGCAGTGCTAGAGACCCGGGACCCACTATCCTCTACGAGCAGTACTTC
CSARDPGPTILYEQYF
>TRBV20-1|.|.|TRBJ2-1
TGCAGTGCTAGAGTACGGGTCTCCTACAATGAGCAGTTCTTC
CSARVRVSYNEQFF
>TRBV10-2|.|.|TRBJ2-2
TGCGCCAGCAGTGGTGGACAGGCGGGAACCGGGGAGCTGTTTTTT
CASSGGQAGTGELFF
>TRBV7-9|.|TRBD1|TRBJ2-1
TGTGCCAGCAGCTCTCCGCAGGGGGCTTACAATGAGCAGTTCTTC
CASSSPQGAYNEQFF
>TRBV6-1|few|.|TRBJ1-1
TGTGCCAGCACCCGGGGGGCGGCGAACACTGAAGCTTTCTTT
CASTRGAANTEAFF
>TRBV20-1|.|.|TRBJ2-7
TGCAGTGCTAGAGATGGGAAAAAGGGGCAGGGCTCCTACGAGCAGTACTTC
CSARDGKKGQGSYEQYF